This section outlines one TCR beta chain sequence together with its context. The data derive from a study of cytomegalovirus exposure and HLA in healthy donors. Clones were sequenced by immunoSEQ multiplex PCR, and TCRdb holds only the in-frame ones, with some missing. Altogether about 280,000 clones are present, more than 75% being singletons, with the ten largest covering approximately 0.88%. Trimming took 5 bases from V and 0 from J, leaving 7 bases between them. Per the germline V gene, CDR1 is MDHEN and CDR2 is SYDVKM. The CDR3 runs 13 residues. Sequencing used PBMCs. The gene calls are TRBV28 and TRBJ1-1; a possible D gene is TRBD1 (6 bases). The TCR sequence derives from a young woman in good health and CMV-seronegative. The CDR3 here is CASSQGLNTEAFF. The CDR3 nucleotides are TGTGCCAGCAGTCAGGGGTTGAACACTGAAGCTTTCTTT.